The T cell receptor (beta chain) described here comes from a study of blood T cell repertoires in COVID-19. Across the study: Researchers got acute and convalescent COVID-19 samples from the United States, Italy and Spain.

Deletions cut 3 bases from V and 3 bases from J, with 11 bases between. The germline V gene has CDR1 LGHDT and CDR2 YNNKEL (reference sequence). CDR3 length: 15 residues. Only in-frame clones appear in the TCRdb table, and some are missing; sequencing was by immunoSEQ multiplex PCR. The repertoire holds approximately 330,000 clones, with roughly 87% as singletons. This sequence was found in a man in his thirties or forties with COVID-19, enrolled during active disease. V gene TRBV3-1 (or the pseudogene TRBV3-2) combines with J gene TRBJ2-2, with D possibly matching TRBD2 (5 bases). The sequencing input was peripheral blood. The DNA of the CDR3 is TGTGCCAGCAGCCACGGGGTCGGGGACACCGGGGAGCTGTTTTTT. It encodes CASSHGVGDTGELFF.